The sequence of this T cell receptor beta chain was determined in a study of blood T cell repertoires in COVID-19. Study overall: The origin of the acute and convalescent COVID-19 samples was the United States, Italy and Spain. T cells, B-cell-depleted T cells, or PBMCs provided the cDNA or gDNA that served as material.

In the source study's methods: Reference gene primer amplification in the assay estimated nucleated cell counts. Produced via immunoSEQ multiplex PCR; TCRdb's table is partial and in-frame only. Clone size and V and J calls were adopted from that table, with D and trimming inferred from the DNA. The data contain 150,000 to 180,000 clones, more than 80% of them seen just once; the ten biggest clones take up around 0.55%. V was pared by 3 bases and J by 4 bases, with 5 bases of the junction left unmatched. The CDR3 contains 14 residues. Looked up from germline, CDR1 is LNHDA and CDR2 is SQIVND (reference sequence).

The sequenced sample was peripheral blood. The sequence was collected from a man aged 50 to 59 with acute or convalescent COVID-19. This chain links TRBV19 with TRBJ1-1; TRBD1 aligns across 7 bases. This CDR3 is CASSIQGVGTEAFF. CDR3 nucleotide sequence: TGTGCCAGTAGTATTCAGGGGGTAGGCACTGAAGCTTTCTTT.